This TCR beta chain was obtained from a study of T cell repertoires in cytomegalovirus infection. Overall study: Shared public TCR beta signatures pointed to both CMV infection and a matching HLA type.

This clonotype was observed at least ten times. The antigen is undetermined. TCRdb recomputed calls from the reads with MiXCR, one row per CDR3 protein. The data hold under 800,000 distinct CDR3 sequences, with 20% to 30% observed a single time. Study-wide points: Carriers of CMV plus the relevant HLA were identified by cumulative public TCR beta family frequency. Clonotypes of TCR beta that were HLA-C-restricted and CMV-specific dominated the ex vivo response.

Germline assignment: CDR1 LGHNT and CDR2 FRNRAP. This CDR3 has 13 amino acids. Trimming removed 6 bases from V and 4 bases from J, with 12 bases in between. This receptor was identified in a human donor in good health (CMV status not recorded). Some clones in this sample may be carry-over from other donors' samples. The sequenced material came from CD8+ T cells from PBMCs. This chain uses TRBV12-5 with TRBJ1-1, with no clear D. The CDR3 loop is CASGVAWGTEAFF. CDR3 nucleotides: TGTGCTAGTGGGGTGGCTTGGGGCACTGAAGCTTTCTTT.